This T cell receptor (beta chain) was identified in a study of T cells after yellow fever vaccination. Study-level findings and limits: Clonotypes shared by both compartments, CD4 and CD8, made up a small share. Detected again after the booster were most primary-vaccination clones, at roughly 95% CD4 and nearly 90% CD8.

Notes on this clonotype: Its antigen is unknown.

Template switching by 5'RACE produced TCR cDNA, adding a universal primer site and UMIs. In TCRdb, the 5' RACE reads were re-called with MiXCR into one record per CDR3 protein. The table has 620,000 or so distinct CDR3 sequences, 10% to 15% seen once. The CDR3 runs 12 residues. The junction had 5 bases not matched to a gene; V was cut back by 5 bases and J by 7 bases. CDR1 is DFQATT and CDR2 is SNEGSKA in the germline V gene (reference sequence). The chain carries TRBV20-1 and TRBJ2-1, with 7 bases matching TRBD2. Here the sequenced sample was PBMCs, taken on the day of the yellow fever booster vaccination. The clonotype comes from a man aged 25 to 40 who received the YFV17D yellow fever vaccine. Written as DNA, the CDR3 is TGCAGTGCTCAGCGGGGTCCAAATGAGCAGTTCTTC. Translating it yields CSAQRGPNEQFF.